These 13 T cell receptor beta chains share one sample of origin, sequenced in a study of cytomegalovirus exposure and HLA in healthy donors. It was with 60 Vbeta and 13 Jbeta primers that the PCR ran. Sequenced by immunoSEQ multiplex PCR; TCRdb stores in-frame clones only, minus some. The table lists 150,000 to 170,000 clones, 60% to 85% of them singletons. The specimen sequenced was PBMCs. The receptors shown here come from a woman aged 40 to 50 in good health and CMV-seronegative.

The rearrangement links TRBV19 to TRBJ1-5; the match to TRBD1 covers 7 bases. This CDR3 has 17 residues. Unmatched junction bases numbered 17, after V lost 5 bases and J lost 7 bases. CDR1 and CDR2 (germline): LNHDA, SQIVND (reference sequence). CDR3 DNA sequence: TGTGCCAGTAGTGACCGGGACAGTAATCGGGTGAGGCAGCCCCAGCATTTT. Its protein is CASSDRDSNRVRQPQHF. The whole variable domain, filled in from reference TRBV19 and TRBJ1-5, reads DGGITQSPKYLFRKEGQNVTLSCEQNLNHDAMYWYRQDPGQGLRLIYYSQIVNDFQKGDIAEGYSVSREKKESFPLTVTSAQKNPTAFYLCASSDRDSNRVRQPQHFGDGTRLSIL.

This clone was counted between two and nine times. The chain carries TRBV5-4 and TRBJ1-2; 11 nucleotides line up with TRBD1. Trimming cost V 4 bases and J 5 bases; bases outside gene matches: 7. Germline V lookup: CDR1 SGHNT, CDR2 YYREEE (reference sequence). The CDR3 loop spans 15 amino acids. The CDR3 coding sequence is TGTGCCAGCAGCCCCGGACAGGGGGCGCGGTATGGCTACACCTTC. Residues: CASSPGQGARYGYTF. The full variable domain, its missing parts supplied by reference TRBV5-4 and TRBJ1-2, is ETGVTQSPTHLIKTRGQQVTLRCSSQSGHNTVSWYQQALGQGPQFIFQYYREEENGRGNFPPRFSGLQFPNYSSELNVNALELDDSALYLCASSPGQGARYGYTFGSGTRLTVV.

The rearrangement links TRBV2 to TRBJ1-1; D is undetermined. The V gene lost 8 bases and the J gene lost 1 base, with 20 bases spanning the gap. This CDR3 has 16 residues. Germline V lookup: CDR1 SNHLY, CDR2 FYNNEI. The CDR3 bases are TGTGCCAGCGATCCCCGAGGTCCTCTTACGAACACTGAAGCTTTCTTT. As protein: CASDPRGPLTNTEAFF.

The rearrangement joins TRBV6-5 to TRBJ2-7; perhaps TRBD1 as D (5 bases). The germline V gene has CDR1 MNHEY and CDR2 SVGAGI. The CDR3 covers 13 residues. The V and J ends lost 2 bases and 3 bases respectively, with 8 bases between them. The CDR3 loop reads CASSYDRSYEQYF. The CDR3 nucleotides read TGTGCCAGCAGTTACGACAGAAGCTACGAGCAGTACTTC.

Only one count was recorded for this clone. The J gene is TRBJ1-3, the V gene TRBV5-8; D gene ambiguous. CDR1 and CDR2 (germline): SGHTS, YDEGEE. This CDR3 comprises 16 residues. V was shortened by 0 bases and J by 2 bases, with 12 bases between the two germline ends. CDR3 nucleotides: TGTGCCAGCAGCTTGGCCGCCGGAGGGACTGGAAACACCATATATTTT. Residues: CASSLAAGGTGNTIYF.

The CDR3 loop is CASRLTDRVEAFF. The CDR3 bases are TGCGCCAGCAGACTGACCGACAGGGTTGAAGCTTTCTTT. The chain combines TRBV5-1 with TRBJ1-1, with 7 bases lining up with TRBD1. The germline CDR1 and CDR2 sequences are SGHRS and YFSETQ. The CDR3 runs to 13 residues. V dropped 5 bases and J dropped 7; count of bases not matched to a gene: 8.

This chain uses TRBV6-6 with TRBJ2-1; TRBD2 aligns across 10 bases. Germline V CDR1 and CDR2: MNHNY, SVGAGI (reference sequence). V trimming: 3 bases; J trimming: 8 bases; junction bases outside the gene matches: 4. The CDR3 covers 14 residues. CDR3 residues: CASSYPSGSDEQFF. In nucleotides, the CDR3 is TGTGCCAGCAGTTATCCTAGCGGGAGCGATGAGCAGTTCTTC.

This clone has only a few counts. The chain employs TRBV5-1 and TRBJ1-4, with D unresolved. Germline-derived CDR1 and CDR2 are SGHRS and YFSETQ. Trimming stripped 4 bases from V and 4 bases from J, with 8 bases between. This CDR3 spans 13 amino acids. The CDR3 sequence is CASSTARNEKLFF. CDR3 DNA: TGCGCCAGCAGCACAGCCCGTAATGAAAAACTGTTTTTT.

The chain joins TRBV4-1 to TRBJ2-2; 8 bases are shared with TRBD2. J was trimmed by 5 bases and V by 2 bases; bases with no gene match: 10. The CDR3 has 17 residues. Germline V lookup: CDR1 MGHRA, CDR2 YSYEKL. In DNA form, the CDR3 reads TGCGCCAGCAGCCAAATCCGAGCGGGAGTTGGTACCGGGGAGCTGTTTTTT. Its translation: CASSQIRAGVGTGELFF.

This rearrangement joins TRBV27 to TRBJ2-1; D uncertain. Germline CDR1 and CDR2: MNHEY and SMNVEV (reference sequence). This CDR3 has 14 amino acids. V was cut by 5 bases and J by 0 bases, with 8 bases left in between. CDR3: CASSPSYSYNEQFF. The CDR3, as DNA: TGTGCCAGCAGTCCCTCCTACTCCTACAATGAGCAGTTCTTC.

The chain is built from TRBV10-2 and TRBJ1-1; 8 nucleotides line up with TRBD1. The CDR3 loop spans 13 amino acids. Germline V gives CDR1 WSHSY, CDR2 SAAADI. V shed 8 bases and J 1 base; nucleotides not matched to a gene: 3. The chain's CDR3 is CASSGQANTEAFF. The CDR3, as DNA: TGCGCCAGCTCGGGACAGGCGAACACTGAAGCTTTCTTT.

This chain uses TRBV2 with TRBJ2-1; the match to TRBD1 covers 10 bases. Germline V lookup: CDR1 SNHLY, CDR2 FYNNEI. CDR3 length: 17 amino acids. Trimming removed 6 bases from V and 7 bases from J; junction bases left unmatched: 15. The CDR3 DNA reads as TGTGCCAGCAGGGCCCACCCGGGACAGGGGTCATCGAATGAGCAGTTCTTC. It yields the protein CASRAHPGQGSSNEQFF.

The CDR3: CASSPSLNTEAFF. CDR3 bases: TGTGCCAGCTCACCCTCCCTCAACACTGAAGCTTTCTTT. V usage is TRBV18 and J usage is TRBJ1-1, with unresolved D. The CDR3 is 13 residues long. In germline, CDR1 is KGHSH, CDR2 LQKENI. The V end was cut by 3 bases, the J end by 2 bases, with 7 bases between.